This T cell receptor beta chain was recovered during a study of blood T cells in healthy people across ages. Using a J-beta primer mix together with a sample-barcoded 5' primer, a second PCR was run for about 7 to 12 cycles. TCRdb re-analysed the 5' RACE reads in MiXCR, keeping a single row per CDR3 protein. This table holds about 970,000 distinct CDR3 sequences, roughly half found once. Each donor had around 9.2 milliliters of peripheral blood drawn. Germline values: CDR1 SGHDN, CDR2 FVKESK. The CDR3 has 14 residues. V dropped 1 base and J dropped 11; count of bases not matched to a gene: 8. This TCR was recovered from a woman aged 55-70 years in good health. The chain employs TRBV14 and TRBJ2-1; 7 nucleotides match TRBD2. The sample consisted of blood. CDR3 in DNA: TGTGCCAGCAGCCAAGGATTGGGCGGGGGAAAGCAGTTCTTC. Protein sequence: CASSQGLGGGKQFF.